This is a list of T cell receptor beta chains from one sample in a study of blood T cell repertoires in COVID-19. The table came from immunoSEQ multiplex PCR; TCRdb's copy has only in-frame clones and leaves some out. The sample has tens of thousands of clones, approximately 91% seen once. Sequenced input: peripheral blood. These TCRs come from a man aged 55 to 70 with acute or convalescent COVID-19. Each CDR3 is given with its conserved first and last residue. The D gene is left open where the match is weak. Not every row has a clone size; where given, it reads once, few, many or a size class.

V gene,D gene,clone size,J gene,CDR3 DNA,CDR3 protein
TRBV2,.,few,TRBJ1-5,TGTGCCAGCAGTTCCACTCACAATCAGCCCCAGCATTTT,CASSSTHNQPQHF
TRBV11-3,.,.,TRBJ2-3,TGTGCCAGCAGCGCCGATGGAGGGGGCGCAGATACGCAGTATTTT,CASSADGGGADTQYF
TRBV10-3,.,.,TRBJ2-1,TGTGCCATCAGTGAGAACGGCAATGAGCAGTTCTTC,CAISENGNEQFF
TRBV5-4,TRBD1,.,TRBJ2-7,TGTGCCAGCAGCTTAGACAGGGGATCCTACGAGCAGTACTTC,CASSLDRGSYEQYF
TRBV5-1,TRBD1,.,TRBJ2-2,TGCGCCAGCAGCCCAGGGACAGGGGGCGCGGGCGGGGAGCTGTTTTTT,CASSPGTGGAGGELFF
TRBV19,.,.,TRBJ1-2,TGTGCCAGTAATTACAGGCCTCCTCGGACGTCGGGCTATGGCTACACCTTC,CASNYRPPRTSGYGYTF
TRBV7-6,TRBD1,.,TRBJ2-1,TGTGCCAGCAGCTCCGGGGACAGCAGCTCCTACAATGAGCAGTTCTTC,CASSSGDSSSYNEQFF
TRBV28,TRBD2,.,TRBJ2-2,TGTGCCAGCAGTTTATCTAGCGGAAAGAACACCGGGGAGCTGTTTTTT,CASSLSSGKNTGELFF
TRBV4-3,TRBD2,.,TRBJ2-3,TGCGCCAGCAGCCAAACTACGGGCGGGGGGACAGATACGCAGTATTTT,CASSQTTGGGTDTQYF
TRBV6-5,.,.,TRBJ2-3,TGTGCCAGCAGGAGAGCAGATACGCAGTATTTT,CASRRADTQYF
TRBV6-5,TRBD2,.,TRBJ2-7,TGTGCCAGCAGTTCTTTACGGACTAGCGCGTCCTACGAGCAGTACTTC,CASSSLRTSASYEQYF
TRBV7-8,.,.,TRBJ2-1,TGTGCCAGCAGCCCTCTAGAGGGCCGAACCCACAATGAGCAGTTCTTC,CASSPLEGRTHNEQFF
TRBV30,TRBD2,.,TRBJ2-1,TGTGCCTGGAGTGGCCGTGGACTAGCGGGAGACGGTGAGCAGTTCTTC,CAWSGRGLAGDGEQFF
TRBV28,.,.,TRBJ2-7,TGTGCCAGCAGCGATCTAGCGCTCCTATACGAGCAGTACTTC,CASSDLALLYEQYF
TRBV28,TRBD1,.,TRBJ1-2,TGTGCCAGCACCTCCGGGACAGGGGTGGGCTATGGCTACACCTTC,CASTSGTGVGYGYTF
TRBV19,TRBD1,.,TRBJ2-5,TGTGCCAGTCGCGACAGGGGGCTTTCAGAGACCCAGTACTTC,CASRDRGLSETQYF
TRBV2,TRBD2,.,TRBJ2-1,TGTGCCAGCAGTGAGGGACTAGCGGGAGGGTATGAGCAGTTCTTC,CASSEGLAGGYEQFF